This record concerns one T cell receptor (beta chain) sequence. Clones were read by immunoSEQ multiplex PCR, and TCRdb kept only the in-frame ones, dropping some. The sample shows 70,000 or so clones, 80% to 95% of them seen only once. CDR3 length: 15 amino acids. V gave up 4 bases and J gave up 0 bases; unmatched junction bases: 4. Per germline, CDR1 MNHEY and CDR2 SVGAGI. The source of the sample is a study of T cell clones after liver transplantation. Study-level information: Samples came from ITN030ST, which attempted immunosuppression withdrawal within 2 years of liver transplantation. Blood was drawn pre-transplant, before withdrawal, and after full or failed withdrawal.

The source material was CD4+ T cells from blood, sampled about 26 months after liver transplant. V gene TRBV6-5 combines with J gene TRBJ2-7, with 9 bases matching TRBD1. The sequence derives from a human patient who received a liver transplant. Among the T cells, some may be from the graft donor. CDR3 nucleotide sequence: TGTGCCAGCAGTTTAACAGGGGGCGTCTCCTACGAGCAGTACTTC. Protein sequence: CASSLTGGVSYEQYF.